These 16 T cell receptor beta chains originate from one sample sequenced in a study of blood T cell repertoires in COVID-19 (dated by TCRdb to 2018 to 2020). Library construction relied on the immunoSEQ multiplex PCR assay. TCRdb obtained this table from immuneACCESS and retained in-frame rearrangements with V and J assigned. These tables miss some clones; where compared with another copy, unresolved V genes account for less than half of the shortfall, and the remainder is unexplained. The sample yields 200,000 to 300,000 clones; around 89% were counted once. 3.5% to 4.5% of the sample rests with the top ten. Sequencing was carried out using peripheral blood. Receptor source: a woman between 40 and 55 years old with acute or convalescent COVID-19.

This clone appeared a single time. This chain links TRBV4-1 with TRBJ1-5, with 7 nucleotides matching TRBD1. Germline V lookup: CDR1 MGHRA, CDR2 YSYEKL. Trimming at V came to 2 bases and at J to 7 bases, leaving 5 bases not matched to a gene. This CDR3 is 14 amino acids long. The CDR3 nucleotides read TGCGCCAGCAGCCAAAGGGGGCGGCGGCAGCCCCAGCATTTT. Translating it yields CASSQRGRRQPQHF.

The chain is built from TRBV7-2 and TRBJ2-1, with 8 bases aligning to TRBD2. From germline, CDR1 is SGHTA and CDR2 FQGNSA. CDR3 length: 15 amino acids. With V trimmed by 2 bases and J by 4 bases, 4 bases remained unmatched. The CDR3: CASSLNSGAYNEQFF. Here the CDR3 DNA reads TGTGCCAGCAGCTTAAATAGCGGGGCTTACAATGAGCAGTTCTTC.

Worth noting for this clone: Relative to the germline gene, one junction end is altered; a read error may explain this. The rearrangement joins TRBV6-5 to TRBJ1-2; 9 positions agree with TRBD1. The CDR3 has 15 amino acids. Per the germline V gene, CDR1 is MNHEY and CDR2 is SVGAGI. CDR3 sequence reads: CASSYSPTGGYRYTF. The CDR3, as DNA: TGTGCCAGCAGTTACTCGCCTACAGGGGGCTATCGCTACACCTTC.

The CDR3 spells CASSPPNSVSGNTIYF. CDR3 DNA sequence: TGTGCCAGCAGTCCCCCGAACAGTGTCTCTGGAAACACCATATATTTT. This sequence joins TRBV25-1 and TRBJ1-3; D gene unclear. There are 16 residues in the CDR3. V was clipped by 5 bases and J by 0 bases, with 14 bases between them. Germline V lookup: CDR1 MGHDK, CDR2 SYGVNS.

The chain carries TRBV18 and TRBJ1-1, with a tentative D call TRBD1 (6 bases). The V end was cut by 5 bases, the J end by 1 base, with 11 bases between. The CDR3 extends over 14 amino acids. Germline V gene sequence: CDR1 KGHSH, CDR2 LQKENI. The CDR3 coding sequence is TGTGCCAGCTCAAAACAGGGTTCGAACACTGAAGCTTTCTTT. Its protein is CASSKQGSNTEAFF.

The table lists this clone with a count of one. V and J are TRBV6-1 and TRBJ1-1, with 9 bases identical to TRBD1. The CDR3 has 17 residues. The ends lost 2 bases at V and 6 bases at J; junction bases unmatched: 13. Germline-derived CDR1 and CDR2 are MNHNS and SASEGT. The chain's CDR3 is CASSEWGTGSRRSEAFF. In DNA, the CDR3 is TGTGCCAGCAGTGAATGGGGGACAGGGTCGAGACGATCTGAAGCTTTCTTT.

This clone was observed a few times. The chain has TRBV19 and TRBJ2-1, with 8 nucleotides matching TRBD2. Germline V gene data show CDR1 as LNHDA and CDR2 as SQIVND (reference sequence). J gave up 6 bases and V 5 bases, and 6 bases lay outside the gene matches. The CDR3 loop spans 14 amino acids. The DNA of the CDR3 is TGTGCCAGTAGTGGTAGCGGGGCGCTCAATGAGCAGTTCTTC. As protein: CASSGSGALNEQFF. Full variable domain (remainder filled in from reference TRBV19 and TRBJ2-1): DGGITQSPKYLFRKEGQNVTLSCEQNLNHDAMYWYRQDPGQGLRLIYYSQIVNDFQKGDIAEGYSVSREKKESFPLTVTSAQKNPTAFYLCASSGSGALNEQFFGPGTRLTVL.

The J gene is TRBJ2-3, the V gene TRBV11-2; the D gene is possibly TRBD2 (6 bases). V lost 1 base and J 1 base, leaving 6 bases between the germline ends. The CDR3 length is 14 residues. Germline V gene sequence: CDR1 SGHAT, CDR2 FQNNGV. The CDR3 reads CASSLGGGTDTQYF. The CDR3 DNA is TGTGCCAGCAGCTTAGGCGGGGGCACAGATACGCAGTATTTT. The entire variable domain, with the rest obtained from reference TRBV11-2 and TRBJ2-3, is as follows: EAGVAQSPRYKIIEKRQSVAFWCNPISGHATLYWYQQILGQGPKLLIQFQNNGVVDDSQLPKDRFSAERLKGVDSTLKIQPAKLEDSAVYLCASSLGGGTDTQYFGPGTRLTVL.

DNA of the CDR3: TGTGCCAGCAGCTTTCAGACTAGCGGGGGAGGCAATGAGCAGTTCTTC. Its translation is CASSFQTSGGGNEQFF. V usage is TRBV7-8 and J usage is TRBJ2-1; TRBD2 agrees at 12 bases. Trimming at V came to 3 bases and at J to 6 bases, leaving 6 bases not matched to a gene. Per the germline V gene, CDR1 is SGHVS and CDR2 is FQNEAQ. The CDR3 loop spans 16 amino acids. The full variable domain, with the rest looked up from reference TRBV7-8 and TRBJ2-1, is GAGVSQSPRYKVAKRGQDVALRCDPISGHVSLFWYQQALGQGPEFLTYFQNEAQLDKSGLPSDRFFAERPEGSVSTLKIQRTQQEDSAVYLCASSFQTSGGGNEQFFGPGTRLTVL.

The CDR3: CAWSGLAPDTQYF. The CDR3 nucleotides are TGTGCCTGGAGTGGACTAGCCCCAGATACGCAGTATTTT. The rearrangement links TRBV30 to TRBJ2-3; TRBD2 matches at 7 bases. The CDR3 runs to 13 residues. Germline loops: CDR1 GTSNPN, CDR2 SVGIG (reference sequence). V dropped 1 base and J dropped 4; count of bases not matched to a gene: 2.

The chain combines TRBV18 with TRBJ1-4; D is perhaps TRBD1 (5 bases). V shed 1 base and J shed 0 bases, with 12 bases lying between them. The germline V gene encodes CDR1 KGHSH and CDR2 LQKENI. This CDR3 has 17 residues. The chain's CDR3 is CASSPLPQGATNEKLFF. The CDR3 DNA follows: TGTGCCAGCTCACCACTCCCGCAGGGTGCAACTAATGAAAAACTGTTTTTT.

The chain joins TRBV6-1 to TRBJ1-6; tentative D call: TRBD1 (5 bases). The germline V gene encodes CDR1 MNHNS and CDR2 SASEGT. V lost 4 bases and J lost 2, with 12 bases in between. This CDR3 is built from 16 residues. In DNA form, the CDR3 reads TGTGCCAGCAGTGGAAGGGGCTATGCCTATAATTCACCCCTCCACTTT. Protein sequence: CASSGRGYAYNSPLHF.

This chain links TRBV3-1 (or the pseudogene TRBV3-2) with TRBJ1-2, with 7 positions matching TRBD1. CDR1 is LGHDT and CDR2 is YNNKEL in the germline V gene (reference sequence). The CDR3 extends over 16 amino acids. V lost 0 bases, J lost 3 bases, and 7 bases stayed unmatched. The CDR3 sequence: CASSQDLWDSYYGYTF. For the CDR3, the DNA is TGTGCCAGCAGCCAAGATCTTTGGGACAGTTACTATGGCTACACCTTC.

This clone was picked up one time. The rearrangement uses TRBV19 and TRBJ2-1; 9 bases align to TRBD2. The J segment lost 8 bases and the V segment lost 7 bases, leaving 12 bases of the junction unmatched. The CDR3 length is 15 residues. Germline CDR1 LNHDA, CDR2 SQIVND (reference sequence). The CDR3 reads CASTPGSGGWDEQFF. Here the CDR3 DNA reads TGTGCCAGTACCCCCGGTAGCGGGGGATGGGATGAGCAGTTCTTC.

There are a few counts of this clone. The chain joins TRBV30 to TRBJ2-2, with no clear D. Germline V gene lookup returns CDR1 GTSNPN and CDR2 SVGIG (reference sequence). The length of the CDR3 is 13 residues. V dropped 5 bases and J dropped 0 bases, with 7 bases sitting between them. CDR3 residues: CAWFSANTGELFF. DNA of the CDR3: TGTGCCTGGTTCAGTGCGAACACCGGGGAGCTGTTTTTT.

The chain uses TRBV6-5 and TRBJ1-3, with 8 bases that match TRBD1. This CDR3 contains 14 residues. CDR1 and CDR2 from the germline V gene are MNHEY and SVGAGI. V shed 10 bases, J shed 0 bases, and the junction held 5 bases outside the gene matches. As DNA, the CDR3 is TGTGCCATCTGGACAGGGACCTCTGGAAACACCATATATTTT. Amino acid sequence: CAIWTGTSGNTIYF.